These 10 T cell receptor beta chains were sequenced from one sample in a study of T-cell reconstitution after alpha-beta-depleted transplantation in children. The TCRbeta library was prepared with unique molecular identifiers. TCRdb used MiXCR to reprocess the PCR reads, holding one entry per CDR3 protein. The sample holds about 460,000 distinct CDR3 sequences; around 12% are singletons and the top ten take around 5.6%. This specimen was PBMCs from the stem cell graft donor, taken from the stem cell graft. The source is a human donor who donated a stem cell graft to a child with combined immunodeficiency.

This sequence joins TRBV19 and TRBJ2-7; 8 bases map to TRBD1. The junction had 2 bases not matched to a gene; V was cut back by 5 bases and J by 8 bases. The CDR3 length is 11 residues. Germline CDR1 LNHDA, CDR2 SQIVND (reference sequence). The CDR3: CASSGQGQQYF. CDR3 nucleotides: TGTGCCAGTAGTGGACAGGGTCAGCAGTACTTC.

In its sample, this clonotype was seen a few times. The chain links TRBV2 to TRBJ2-2; the match to TRBD1 covers 7 bases. The germline V gene encodes CDR1 SNHLY and CDR2 FYNNEI. CDR3 length equals 11 residues. V lost 8 bases, J lost 8 bases, and 2 bases stayed unmatched. CDR3 region: CASDRAGELFF. In nucleotides, the CDR3 is TGTGCCAGCGACAGGGCTGGGGAGCTGTTTTTT.

The sample holds many counts of this clonotype. This sequence joins TRBV11-2 and TRBJ2-7; the D gene is possibly TRBD2 (5 bases). The ends were cut back, 2 bases at V and 3 bases at J, with 14 bases in the middle. This CDR3 comprises 15 residues. Germline V gives CDR1 SGHAT, CDR2 FQNNGV. The CDR3 region is CASSLLGRLNYEQYF. The CDR3 nucleotides are TGTGCCAGCAGCTTACTGGGCCGACTAAACTACGAGCAGTACTTC.

This CDR3 is CASKSGRAENEQFF. The DNA for the CDR3 is TGTGCCAGCAAAAGCGGGAGGGCCGAGAATGAGCAGTTCTTC. The rearrangement joins TRBV7-2 to TRBJ2-1; 10 bases map to TRBD2. The V and J ends lost 7 bases and 7 bases, in that order; junction bases with no gene match: 7. Germline CDR1 reads SGHTA; CDR2 reads FQGNSA. CDR3 length: 14 residues.

Of note for this clonotype: The junction departs from the called germline gene at one end, perhaps through a read error. The rearrangement links TRBV20-1 to TRBJ2-1, with TRBD2 matching over 7 bases. Germline CDR1 reads DFQATT; CDR2 reads SNEGSKA (reference sequence). The CDR3 consists of 16 residues. CDR3 amino acids: CCARDLAGETYNEQFF. Here the CDR3 DNA reads TGCTGTGCTAGAGACCTCGCGGGAGAAACCTACAATGAGCAGTTCTTC.

V usage is TRBV12-3 or TRBV12-4 and J usage is TRBJ2-5; 11 nucleotides line up with TRBD2. The trim removed 4 bases at V and 4 bases at J, leaving 8 bases unmatched. The CDR3 covers 16 residues. As DNA, the CDR3 is TGTGCCAGCAGTTCGAATAGCGGGGGGGCCGTAGAGACCCAGTACTTC. Amino acid sequence: CASSSNSGGAVETQYF.

CDR3 in amino acids: CASRWKYEQYF. The DNA for the CDR3 is TGTGCCAGCCGATGGAAATACGAGCAGTACTTC. V is TRBV6-1 and J is TRBJ2-7; D remains unclear. V shed 8 bases and J shed 4 bases, with 9 bases lying between them. This CDR3 is 11 amino acids long. Looked up from germline, CDR1 is MNHNS and CDR2 is SASEGT.

V gene TRBV7-8 combines with J gene TRBJ2-1; 12 nucleotides agree with TRBD2. This CDR3 has 14 amino acids. V gave up 5 bases and J gave up 6 bases; unmatched junction bases: 2. In germline, CDR1 is SGHVS, CDR2 FQNEAQ. CDR3 region: CASSTTSGSNEQFF. For the CDR3, the DNA is TGTGCCAGCAGCACGACTAGCGGGAGCAATGAGCAGTTCTTC.

The sample holds a few counts of this clonotype. The V and J genes are TRBV25-1 and TRBJ1-4; a possible D gene is TRBD1 (5 bases). CDR1 MGHDK and CDR2 SYGVNS come from the germline V gene. The CDR3 consists of 15 residues. The ends were cut back, 5 bases at V and 4 bases at J, with 14 bases in the middle. In DNA form, the CDR3 reads TGTGCCAGCAGTCTCCAGACAGATTATAATGAAAAACTGTTTTTT. Protein: CASSLQTDYNEKLFF.

A few counts support this clonotype. The chain has TRBV30 and TRBJ2-7; 7 nucleotides match TRBD1. CDR1 and CDR2 from the germline V gene are GTSNPN and SVGIG (reference sequence). V lost 3 bases, J lost 0 bases, and 8 bases stayed unmatched. The CDR3 runs to 15 residues. The CDR3 DNA reads TGTGCCTGGAGAGGCGGACAGGTTAGCTCCTACGAGCAGTACTTC. It specifies CAWRGGQVSSYEQYF.